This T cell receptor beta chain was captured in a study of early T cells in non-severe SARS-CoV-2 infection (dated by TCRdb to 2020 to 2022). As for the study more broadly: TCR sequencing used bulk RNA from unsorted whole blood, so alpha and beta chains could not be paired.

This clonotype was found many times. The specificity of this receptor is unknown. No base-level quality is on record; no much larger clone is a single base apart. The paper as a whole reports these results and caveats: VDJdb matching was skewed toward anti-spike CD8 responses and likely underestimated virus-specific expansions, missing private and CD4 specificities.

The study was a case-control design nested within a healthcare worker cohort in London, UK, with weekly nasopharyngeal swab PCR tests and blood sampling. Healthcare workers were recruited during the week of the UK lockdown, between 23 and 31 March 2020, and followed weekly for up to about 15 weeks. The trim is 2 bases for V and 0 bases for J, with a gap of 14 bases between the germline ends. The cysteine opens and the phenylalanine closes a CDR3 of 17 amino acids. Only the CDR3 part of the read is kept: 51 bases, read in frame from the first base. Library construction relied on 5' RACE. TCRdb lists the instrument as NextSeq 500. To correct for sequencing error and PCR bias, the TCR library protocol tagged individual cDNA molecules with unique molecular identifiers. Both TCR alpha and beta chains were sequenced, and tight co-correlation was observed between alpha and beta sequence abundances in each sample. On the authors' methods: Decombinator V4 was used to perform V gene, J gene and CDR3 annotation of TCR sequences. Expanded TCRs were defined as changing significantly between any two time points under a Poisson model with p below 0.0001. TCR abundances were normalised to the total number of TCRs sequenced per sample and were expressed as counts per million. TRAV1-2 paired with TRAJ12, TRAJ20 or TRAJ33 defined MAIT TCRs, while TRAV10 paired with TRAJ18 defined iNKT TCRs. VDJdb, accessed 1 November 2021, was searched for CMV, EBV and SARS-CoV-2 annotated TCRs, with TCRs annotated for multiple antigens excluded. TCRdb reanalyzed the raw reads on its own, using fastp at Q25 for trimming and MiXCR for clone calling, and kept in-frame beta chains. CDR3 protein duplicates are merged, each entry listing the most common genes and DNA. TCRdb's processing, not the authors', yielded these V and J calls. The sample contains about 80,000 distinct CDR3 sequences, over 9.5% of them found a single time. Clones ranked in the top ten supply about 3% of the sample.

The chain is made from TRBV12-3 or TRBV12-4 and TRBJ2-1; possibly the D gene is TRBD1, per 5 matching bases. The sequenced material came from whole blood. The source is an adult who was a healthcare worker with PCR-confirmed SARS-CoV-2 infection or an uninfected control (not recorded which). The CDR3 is CASSLTPGWGSYNEQFF. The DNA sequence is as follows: TGTGCCAGCAGTTTAACGCCAGGGTGGGGCTCCTACAATGAGCAGTTCTTC.